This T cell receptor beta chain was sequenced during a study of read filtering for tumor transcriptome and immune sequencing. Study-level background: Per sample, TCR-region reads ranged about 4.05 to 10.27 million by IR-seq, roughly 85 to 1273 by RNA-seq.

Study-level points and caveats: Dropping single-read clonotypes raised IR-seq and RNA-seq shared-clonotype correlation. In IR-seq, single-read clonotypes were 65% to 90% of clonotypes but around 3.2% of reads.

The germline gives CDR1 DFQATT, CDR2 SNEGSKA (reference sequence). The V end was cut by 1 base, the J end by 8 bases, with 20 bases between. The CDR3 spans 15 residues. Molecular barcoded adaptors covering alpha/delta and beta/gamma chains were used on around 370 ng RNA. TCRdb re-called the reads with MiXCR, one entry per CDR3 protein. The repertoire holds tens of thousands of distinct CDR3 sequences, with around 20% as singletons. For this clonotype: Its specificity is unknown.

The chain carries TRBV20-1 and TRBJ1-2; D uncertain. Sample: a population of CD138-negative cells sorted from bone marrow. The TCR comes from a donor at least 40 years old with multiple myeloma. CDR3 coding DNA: TGCAGTGCTAGAGCCCCCCTGGAACGGGAGGAAGGCTACACCTTC. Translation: CSARAPLEREEGYTF.